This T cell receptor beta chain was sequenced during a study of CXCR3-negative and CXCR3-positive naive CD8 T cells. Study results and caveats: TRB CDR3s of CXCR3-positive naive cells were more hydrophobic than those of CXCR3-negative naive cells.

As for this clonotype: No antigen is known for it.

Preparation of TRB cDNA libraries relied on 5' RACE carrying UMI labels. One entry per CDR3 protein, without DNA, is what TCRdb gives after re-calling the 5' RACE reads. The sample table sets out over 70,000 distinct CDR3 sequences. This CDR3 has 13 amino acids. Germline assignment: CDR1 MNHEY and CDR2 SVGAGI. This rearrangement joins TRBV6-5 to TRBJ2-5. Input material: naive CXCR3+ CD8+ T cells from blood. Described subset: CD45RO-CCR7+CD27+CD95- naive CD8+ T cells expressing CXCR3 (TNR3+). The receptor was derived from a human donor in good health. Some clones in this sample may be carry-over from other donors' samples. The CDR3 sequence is CASRDIAEETQYF.